These T cell receptor beta chains were read from a single sample in a study of blood T cell repertoires in COVID-19. The repertoire was sequenced with immunoSEQ multiplex PCR; TCRdb's copy has only in-frame clones and lacks some. In the table there are some 140,000 clones, around 78% of which are singletons. Specimen: peripheral blood. These receptors were taken from a man aged 80 or over with acute or convalescent COVID-19. The CDR3 runs from the conserved cysteine through the conserved F or W. The D gene is left open where the match is weak. Only part of the rows carry a size: once, few, many, or a class if the clone is expanded.

clone size	V gene	J gene	D gene	CDR3 DNA	CDR3 protein
once	TRBV5-4	TRBJ1-4	NA	TGTGCCAGCAGCTTGGTAGGGGAGGGGAAACTGTTTTTT	CASSLVGEGKLFF
NA	TRBV19	TRBJ2-7	NA	TGTGCCAGTAGTACCGGGACTTTCCCCTACGAGCAGTACTTC	CASSTGTFPYEQYF
NA	TRBV18	TRBJ2-2	NA	TGTGCCAGCTCACCACCGGCGGAAAGGGAGCTGTTTTTT	CASSPPAERELFF
NA	TRBV3-1/TRBV3-2	TRBJ1-2	NA	TGTGCCAGCAGCCCTACCAGGGGAGGGGGCTACACCTTC	CASSPTRGGGYTF
NA	TRBV11-2	TRBJ2-5	NA	TGTGCCAGCAGCTTAAGGTCGCTCGGGTACCAAGAGACCCAGTACTTC	CASSLRSLGYQETQYF
NA	TRBV3-1/TRBV3-2	TRBJ1-1	NA	TGTGCCAGCAGCCACTCGGCGGGTCAGGGGAGTAAAGAAGCTTTCTTT	CASSHSAGQGSKEAFF
NA	TRBV21-1	TRBJ1-1	NA	TGTGCCAGCAGCAAAAGGGCGGGGAGGGTGAACACTGAAGCTTTCTTT	CASSKRAGRVNTEAFF
NA	TRBV6-4	TRBJ2-3	NA	TGTGCCAGCAGCCTGACGGAGACAGATACGCAGTATTTT	CASSLTETDTQYF
NA	TRBV15	TRBJ2-5	NA	TGTGCCACCAGCAACGTGGGGGCCCGCGAGACCCAGTACTTC	CATSNVGARETQYF
NA	TRBV6-5	TRBJ1-2	NA	TGTGCCAGCATCCAACGGGGGGGCGTCTATGGCTACACCTTC	CASIQRGGVYGYTF
NA	TRBV19	TRBJ1-1	TRBD1	TGTGCCAGTAGTTCGCGGACAGGGGCGAACACTGAAGCTTTCTTT	CASSSRTGANTEAFF
NA	TRBV5-1	TRBJ2-1	NA	TGCGCCAGCACCCAACGGGGGGCTGACTACAATGAGCAGTTCTTC	CASTQRGADYNEQFF
once	TRBV12-3/TRBV12-4	TRBJ1-5	TRBD1	TGTGCCAGCACCCAGACAGGGGGTCAGCCCCAGCATTTT	CASTQTGGQPQHF
NA	TRBV18	TRBJ2-1	NA	TGTGCCAGCCTCATGGAGCCTCGGGATGAGCAGTTCTTC	CASLMEPRDEQFF
NA	TRBV7-8	TRBJ1-1	TRBD1	TGTGCCAGCAGCCCAGGGGGCGGGGGCGGGCCGAACACTGAAGCTTTCTTT	CASSPGGGGGPNTEAFF
few	TRBV4-3	TRBJ2-5	NA	TGCGCCAGCAGCCCGAACTCCAGGGGACGAGAGACCCAGTACTTC	CASSPNSRGRETQYF
NA	TRBV7-9	TRBJ1-5	TRBD1	TGTGCCAGCAGCCCGGACAGGCCCAATCAGCCCCAGCATTTT	CASSPDRPNQPQHF
NA	TRBV27	TRBJ2-2	TRBD2	TGTGCCAGCATTCGCAGAGCGGGGGACCTAACGAACACCGGGGAGCTGTTTTTT	CASIRRAGDLTNTGELFF
NA	TRBV5-1	TRBJ1-5	TRBD1	TGCGCCAGCAGCTCCGGGACAGGGGTAGGGAGCAATCAGCCCCAGCATTTT	CASSSGTGVGSNQPQHF
NA	TRBV9	TRBJ2-7	NA	TGTGCCAGCAGCCTCGTCCCCCGGACGGAGGGAGAGCAGTACTTC	CASSLVPRTEGEQYF
NA	TRBV5-4	TRBJ2-4	NA	TGTGCCAGCAGCCATAAACAGGGAGGGTACGGCAAAAACATTCAGTACTTC	CASSHKQGGYGKNIQYF
NA	TRBV29-1	TRBJ1-1	TRBD1	TGCAGCGTTGCAGGGGGCGCTGAAGCTTTCTTT	CSVAGGAEAFF
NA	TRBV18	TRBJ2-3	TRBD2	TGTGCCAGCTCACCTCCAAATAGCGGGGGTTACACAGATACGCAGTATTTT	CASSPPNSGGYTDTQYF
NA	TRBV28	TRBJ1-1	NA	TGTGCCAGCAGTTTTTCAGGGTCGAACACTGAAGCTTTCTTT	CASSFSGSNTEAFF
NA	TRBV9	TRBJ2-1	NA	TGTGCCAGCAGCGTAGCTACGGGGTGGTTATCCAATGAGCAGTTCTTC	CASSVATGWLSNEQFF
NA	TRBV4-1	TRBJ1-5	NA	TGCGCCAGCAGCCAAGAGTGGCAGCGCCAGCCCCAGCATTTT	CASSQEWQRQPQHF
NA	TRBV5-1	TRBJ1-3	NA	TGCGCCAGCACCTCAGGCCTTAAAAACACCATATATTTT	CASTSGLKNTIYF
NA	TRBV5-1	TRBJ1-1	NA	TGCGCCAGCAGCCTACAGGGAGTAACGAACACTGAAGCTTTCTTT	CASSLQGVTNTEAFF
NA	TRBV7-2	TRBJ2-1	NA	TGTGCCAGCAGCTTAGATTATATCTACAATGAGCAGTTCTTC	CASSLDYIYNEQFF
NA	TRBV5-6	TRBJ2-5	TRBD1	TGTGCCAGCAGCGTGAGGGGGCGAGAGACCCAGTACTTC	CASSVRGRETQYF